This T cell receptor beta chain came from a study of neurological immune-mediated disorders. Study outcomes and limitations: The multiple sclerosis repertoire cluster was not associated with any clinical or MRI feature. One related-CDR3 cluster, found by phylogenetic grouping, held repertoires of 18 of 34 multiple sclerosis patients and is a possible signature.

V was pared by 5 bases and J by 1 base, with 4 bases of the junction left unmatched. Germline CDR1 and CDR2: SGHTA and FQGNSA. The CDR3 is 15 amino acids. This clonotype was counted at least ten times. Its target is unknown. The cDNA came from 5'RACE with 10-nucleotide random UMIs. TCRdb re-called the 5' RACE reads through MiXCR, storing one row per CDR3 protein. This sample has over 55,000 distinct CDR3 sequences, with 2% to 2.5% found just once. This chain connects TRBV7-2 to TRBJ2-3; 9 nucleotides match TRBD2. This TCR was sampled from a man in his fifties or sixties with multiple sclerosis. The sample consisted of PBMCs. DNA for the CDR3: TGTGCCAGCAGCACCCGGACTAGCGGCACAGATACGCAGTATTTT. Translating gives CASSTRTSGTDTQYF.